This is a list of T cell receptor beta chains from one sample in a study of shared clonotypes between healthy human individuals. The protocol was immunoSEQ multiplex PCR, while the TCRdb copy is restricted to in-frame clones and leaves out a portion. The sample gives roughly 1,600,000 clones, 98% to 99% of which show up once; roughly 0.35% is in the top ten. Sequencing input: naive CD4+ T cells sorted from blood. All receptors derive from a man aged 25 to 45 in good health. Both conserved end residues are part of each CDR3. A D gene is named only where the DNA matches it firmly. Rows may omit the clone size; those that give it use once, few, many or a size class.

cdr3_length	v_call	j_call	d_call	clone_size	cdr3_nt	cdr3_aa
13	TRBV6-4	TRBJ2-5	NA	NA	TGTGCCAGCAGTGTGGGTTTGGGAGAGACCCAGTACTTC	CASSVGLGETQYF
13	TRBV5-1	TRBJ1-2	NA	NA	TGCGCCAGCAGTCTGACAGTTTCCCGGGGCTACACCTTC	CASSLTVSRGYTF
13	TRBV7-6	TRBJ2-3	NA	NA	TGTGCCAGCAGCCCCTTCGGCACAGATACGCAGTATTTT	CASSPFGTDTQYF
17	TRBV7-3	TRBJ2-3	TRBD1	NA	TGTGCCAGCAGCTTAAGTAGTAGGACAGGGGGCCAGGATACGCAGTATTTT	CASSLSSRTGGQDTQYF
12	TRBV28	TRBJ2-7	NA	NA	TGTGCCAGCAGCCCGGACAGCTACGAGCAGTACTTC	CASSPDSYEQYF
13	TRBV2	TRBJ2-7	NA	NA	TGTGCCAGCACACAGACGCACACCTACGAGCAGTACTTC	CASTQTHTYEQYF
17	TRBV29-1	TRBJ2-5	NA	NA	TGCAGCGTCCCCCGAAGGGGTGGACTCGGGATGAAAGAGACCCAGTACTTC	CSVPRRGGLGMKETQYF
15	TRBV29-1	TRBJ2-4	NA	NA	TGCAGCGTTGAGATCGCAGGGCGGGTGGGAAACATTCAGTACTTC	CSVEIAGRVGNIQYF
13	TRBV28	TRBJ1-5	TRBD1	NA	TGTGCCAGCAGTACCGGGACAGGTGGAGCCCAGCATTTT	CASSTGTGGAQHF
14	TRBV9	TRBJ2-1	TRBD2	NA	TGTGCCAGCAGCATGGGATACGGGAGGGGAGTGCAGTTCTTC	CASSMGYGRGVQFF
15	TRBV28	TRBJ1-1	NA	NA	TGTGCCAGCAGCCCCCCGGGACGGATTCCGGCTGTGGCTTTCTTT	CASSPPGRIPAVAFF
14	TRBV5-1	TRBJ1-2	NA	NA	TGCGCCAGCAGCTTGGACGGACCCAACTATGGCTACACCTTC	CASSLDGPNYGYTF
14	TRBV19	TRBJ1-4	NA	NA	TGTGCCAGTAGATTGACAGGAAGAAATGAAAAACTGTTTTTT	CASRLTGRNEKLFF
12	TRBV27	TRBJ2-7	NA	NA	TGTGCCAGCAGTTTGGACCTAAACGAGCAGTACTTC	CASSLDLNEQYF
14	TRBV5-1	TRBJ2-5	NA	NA	TGCGCCAGCAGCTTGACTGGCTTCCAAGAGACCCAGTACTTC	CASSLTGFQETQYF
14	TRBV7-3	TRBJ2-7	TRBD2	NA	TGTGCCAGCAGCGACGGTCCGGGAGGCTACGAGCAGTACTTC	CASSDGPGGYEQYF
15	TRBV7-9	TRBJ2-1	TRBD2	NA	TGTGCCAGCAACGGGGGCCTAGCGGGAGTCGATGAGCAGTTCTTC	CASNGGLAGVDEQFF
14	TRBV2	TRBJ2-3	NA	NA	TGTGCCAGCAGCCCGATCCTTAGCACAGATACGCAGTATTTT	CASSPILSTDTQYF
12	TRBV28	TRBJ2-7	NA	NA	TGTGCCAGCAGAGACTACCCCTACGAGCAGTACTTC	CASRDYPYEQYF
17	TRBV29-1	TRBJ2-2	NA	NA	TGCAGCGTTGAAAGATCGGCACAGGGAATGAGAGCCGGGGAGCTGTTTTTT	CSVERSAQGMRAGELFF
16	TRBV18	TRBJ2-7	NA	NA	TGTGCCAGCTCACCATGGAGGGAAGGGCTGGGCTACGAGCAGTACTTC	CASSPWREGLGYEQYF
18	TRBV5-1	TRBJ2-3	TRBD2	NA	TGCGCCAGCAGCTTGGGCCTAGCGGGAGGGTACTTCACAGATACGCAGTATTTT	CASSLGLAGGYFTDTQYF
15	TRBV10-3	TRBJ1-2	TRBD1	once	TGTGCCATCAGCTACGGACAGGTCCCTAACTATGGCTACACCTTC	CAISYGQVPNYGYTF
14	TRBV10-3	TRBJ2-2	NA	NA	TGTGCCGTCCGTCCGGGGAGCCCCACCGGGGAGCTGTTTTTT	CAVRPGSPTGELFF
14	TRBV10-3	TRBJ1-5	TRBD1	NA	TGTGCCTTGTCCGACAGGGGTGACAATCAGCCCCAGCATTTT	CALSDRGDNQPQHF
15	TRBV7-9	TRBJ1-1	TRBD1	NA	TGTGCCAGCAGCGCTCGACAGGGGGCGGTGGCTGAAGCTTTCTTT	CASSARQGAVAEAFF
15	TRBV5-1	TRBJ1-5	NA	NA	TGCGCCAGCAGCTTGGGATTCGGTAGCAATCAGCCCCAGCATTTT	CASSLGFGSNQPQHF
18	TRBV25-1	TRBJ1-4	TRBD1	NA	TGTGCCAGCAGTGACACACCCGCGAAGACAGGGCGAAATGAAAAACTGTTTTTT	CASSDTPAKTGRNEKLFF
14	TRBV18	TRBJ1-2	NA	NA	TGTGCCAGCTCACCACCGGGGGGCCTCTATGGCTACACCTTC	CASSPPGGLYGYTF
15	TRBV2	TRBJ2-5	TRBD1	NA	TGTGCCAGCAGGCCGTTGACAGGGGGCGGGGAGACCCAGTACTTC	CASRPLTGGGETQYF
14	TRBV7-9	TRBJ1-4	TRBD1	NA	TGTGCCAGCAGCTTATGGGACAGGGGAGAAAAACTGTTTTTT	CASSLWDRGEKLFF
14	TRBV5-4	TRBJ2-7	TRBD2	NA	TGTGCCAGCAGCCATGGAGCGGGAGGCTACGAGCAGTACTTC	CASSHGAGGYEQYF